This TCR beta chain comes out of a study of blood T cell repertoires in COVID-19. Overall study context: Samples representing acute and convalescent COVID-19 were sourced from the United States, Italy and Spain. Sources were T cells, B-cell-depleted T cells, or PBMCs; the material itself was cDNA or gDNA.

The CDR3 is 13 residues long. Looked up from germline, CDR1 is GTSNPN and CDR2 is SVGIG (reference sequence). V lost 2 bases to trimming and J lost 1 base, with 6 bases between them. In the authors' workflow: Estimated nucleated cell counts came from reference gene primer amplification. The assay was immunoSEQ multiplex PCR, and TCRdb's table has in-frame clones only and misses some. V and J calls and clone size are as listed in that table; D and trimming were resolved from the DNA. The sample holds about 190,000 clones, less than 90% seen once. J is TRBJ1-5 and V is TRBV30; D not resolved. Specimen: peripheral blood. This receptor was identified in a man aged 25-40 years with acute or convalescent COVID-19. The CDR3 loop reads CAWSMQSNQPQHF. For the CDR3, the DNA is TGTGCCTGGAGTATGCAGAGCAATCAGCCCCAGCATTTT.